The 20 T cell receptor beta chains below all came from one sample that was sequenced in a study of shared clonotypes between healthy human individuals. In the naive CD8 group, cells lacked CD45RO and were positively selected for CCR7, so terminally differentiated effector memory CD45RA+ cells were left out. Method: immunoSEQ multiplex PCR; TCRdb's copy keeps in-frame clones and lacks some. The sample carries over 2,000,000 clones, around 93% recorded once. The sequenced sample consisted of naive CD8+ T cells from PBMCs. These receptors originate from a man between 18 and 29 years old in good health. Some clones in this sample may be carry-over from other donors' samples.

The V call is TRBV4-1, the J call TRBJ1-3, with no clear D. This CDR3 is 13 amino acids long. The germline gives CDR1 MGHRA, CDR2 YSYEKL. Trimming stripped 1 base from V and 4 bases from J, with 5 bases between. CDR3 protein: CASSQGMGNTIYF. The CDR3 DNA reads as TGCGCCAGCAGCCAAGGCATGGGAAACACCATATATTTT.

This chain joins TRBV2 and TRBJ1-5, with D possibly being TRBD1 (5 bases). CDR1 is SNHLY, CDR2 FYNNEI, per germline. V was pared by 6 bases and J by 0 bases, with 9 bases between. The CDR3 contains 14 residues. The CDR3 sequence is CASSVTVSNQPQHF. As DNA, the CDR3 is TGTGCCAGCAGCGTGACAGTTAGCAATCAGCCCCAGCATTTT.

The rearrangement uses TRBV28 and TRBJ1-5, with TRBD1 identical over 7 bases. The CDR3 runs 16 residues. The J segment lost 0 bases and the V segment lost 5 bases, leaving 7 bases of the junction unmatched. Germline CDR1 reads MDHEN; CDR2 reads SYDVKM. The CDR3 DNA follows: TGTGCCAGCAGTCTAGACAGGGATTATAGCAATCAGCCCCAGCATTTT. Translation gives CASSLDRDYSNQPQHF.

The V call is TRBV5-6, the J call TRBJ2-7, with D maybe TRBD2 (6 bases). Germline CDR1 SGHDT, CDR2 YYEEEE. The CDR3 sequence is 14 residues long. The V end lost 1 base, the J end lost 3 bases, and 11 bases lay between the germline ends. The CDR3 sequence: CASSLPGVHYEQYF. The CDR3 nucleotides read TGTGCCAGCAGCTTGCCGGGAGTCCACTACGAGCAGTACTTC.

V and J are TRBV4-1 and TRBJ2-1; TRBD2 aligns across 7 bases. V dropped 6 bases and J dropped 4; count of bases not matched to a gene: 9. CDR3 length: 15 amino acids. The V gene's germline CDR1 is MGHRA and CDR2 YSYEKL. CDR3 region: CASRERERDYNEQFF. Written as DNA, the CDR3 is TGCGCCAGCAGAGAGAGGGAGCGGGATTACAATGAGCAGTTCTTC.

The CDR3 DNA reads TGTGCCAGCATAACTCGACAGGGGACAGATACGCAGTATTTT. Its protein product is CASITRQGTDTQYF. The chain employs TRBV7-8 and TRBJ2-3; 8 nucleotides line up with TRBD1. The CDR3 covers 14 residues. The germline gives CDR1 SGHVS, CDR2 FQNEAQ. J lost 3 bases, V lost 7 bases, and 6 bases had no gene match.

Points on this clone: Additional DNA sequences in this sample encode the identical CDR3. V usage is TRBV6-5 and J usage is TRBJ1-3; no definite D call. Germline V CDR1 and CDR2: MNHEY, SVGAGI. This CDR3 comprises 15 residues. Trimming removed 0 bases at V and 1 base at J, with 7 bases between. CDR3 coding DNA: TGTGCCAGCAGTTACTCGTCGGGGTCTGGAAACACCATATATTTT. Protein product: CASSYSSGSGNTIYF.

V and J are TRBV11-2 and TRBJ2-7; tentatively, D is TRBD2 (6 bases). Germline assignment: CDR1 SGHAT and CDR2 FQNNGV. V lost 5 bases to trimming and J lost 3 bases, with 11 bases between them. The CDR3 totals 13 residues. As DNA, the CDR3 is TGTGCCAGCAGCCCACAGACTAGCTACGAGCAGTACTTC. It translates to CASSPQTSYEQYF.

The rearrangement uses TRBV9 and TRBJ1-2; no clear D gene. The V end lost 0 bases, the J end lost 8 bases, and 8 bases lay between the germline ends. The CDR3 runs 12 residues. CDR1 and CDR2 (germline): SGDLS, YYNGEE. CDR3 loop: CASSVGGPGYTF. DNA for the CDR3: TGTGCCAGCAGCGTAGGAGGGCCGGGCTACACCTTC.

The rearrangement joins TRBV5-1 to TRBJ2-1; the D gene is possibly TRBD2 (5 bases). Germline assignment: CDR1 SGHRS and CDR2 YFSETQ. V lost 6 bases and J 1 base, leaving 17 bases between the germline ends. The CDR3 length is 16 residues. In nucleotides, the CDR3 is TGCGCCAGCACCAATCTTGGGGAGAGATCCTACAATGAGCAGTTCTTC. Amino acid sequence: CASTNLGERSYNEQFF.

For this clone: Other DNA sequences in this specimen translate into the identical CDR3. The CDR3: CASSLGDTQYF. The CDR3 DNA sequence: TGTGCCAGCAGTCTCGGAGATACGCAGTATTTT. The J gene is TRBJ2-3, the V gene TRBV27; no clear D gene. Germline CDR1 is MNHEY and CDR2 is SMNVEV (reference sequence). With 5 bases removed from V and 5 bases from J, the gap between germline ends came to 5 bases. The CDR3 sequence is 11 residues long.

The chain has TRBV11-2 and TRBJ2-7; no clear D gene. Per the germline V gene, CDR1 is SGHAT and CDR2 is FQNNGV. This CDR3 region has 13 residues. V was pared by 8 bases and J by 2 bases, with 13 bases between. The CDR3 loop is CASQPGRAYEQYF. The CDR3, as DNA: TGTGCCAGCCAACCGGGCAGAGCCTACGAGCAGTACTTC.

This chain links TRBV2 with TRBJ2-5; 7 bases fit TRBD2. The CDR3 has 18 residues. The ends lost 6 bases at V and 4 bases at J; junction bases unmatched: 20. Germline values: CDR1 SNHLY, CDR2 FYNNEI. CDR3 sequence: CASRGGLWGAGARETQYF. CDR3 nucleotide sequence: TGTGCCAGCAGGGGTGGGTTGTGGGGTGCGGGAGCGCGAGAGACCCAGTACTTC.

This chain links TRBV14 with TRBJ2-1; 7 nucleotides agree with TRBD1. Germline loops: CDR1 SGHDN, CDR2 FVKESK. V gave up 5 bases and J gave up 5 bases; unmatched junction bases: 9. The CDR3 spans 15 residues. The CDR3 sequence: CASSFPGQKNNEQFF. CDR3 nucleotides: TGTGCCAGCAGCTTTCCGGGACAGAAAAACAATGAGCAGTTCTTC.

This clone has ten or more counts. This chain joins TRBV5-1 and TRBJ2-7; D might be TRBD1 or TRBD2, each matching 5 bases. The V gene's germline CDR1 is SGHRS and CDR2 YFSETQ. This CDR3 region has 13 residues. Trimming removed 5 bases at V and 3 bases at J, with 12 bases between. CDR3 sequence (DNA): TGCGCCAGCAGGGTGGGACCACGCTACGAGCAGTACTTC. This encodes CASRVGPRYEQYF.

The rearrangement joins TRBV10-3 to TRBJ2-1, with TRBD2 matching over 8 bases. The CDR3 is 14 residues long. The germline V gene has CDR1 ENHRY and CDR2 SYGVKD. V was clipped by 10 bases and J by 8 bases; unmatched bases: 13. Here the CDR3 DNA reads TGTGCCAACGGAATAGCGGGACCGACGGATGAGCAGTTCTTC. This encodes CANGIAGPTDEQFF.

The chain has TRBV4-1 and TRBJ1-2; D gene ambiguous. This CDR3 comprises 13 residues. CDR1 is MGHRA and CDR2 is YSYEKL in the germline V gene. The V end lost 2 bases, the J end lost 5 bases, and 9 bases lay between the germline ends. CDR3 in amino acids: CASSQIVAYGYTF. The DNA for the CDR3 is TGCGCCAGCAGCCAAATTGTGGCGTATGGCTACACCTTC.

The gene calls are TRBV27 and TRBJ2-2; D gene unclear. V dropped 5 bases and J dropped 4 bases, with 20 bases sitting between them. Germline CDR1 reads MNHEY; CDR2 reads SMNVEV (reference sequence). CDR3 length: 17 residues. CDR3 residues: CASSPASTRPSTGELFF. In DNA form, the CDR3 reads TGTGCCAGCAGTCCCGCCTCGACACGACCCTCCACCGGGGAGCTGTTTTTT.

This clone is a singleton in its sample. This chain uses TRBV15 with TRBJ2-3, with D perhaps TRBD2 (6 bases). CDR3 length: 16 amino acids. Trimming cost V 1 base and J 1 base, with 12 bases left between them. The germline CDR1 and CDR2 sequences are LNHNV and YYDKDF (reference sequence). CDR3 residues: CATSRVRGDRTDTQYF. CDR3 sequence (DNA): TGTGCCACCAGCAGAGTTCGCGGGGACCGCACAGATACGCAGTATTTT.

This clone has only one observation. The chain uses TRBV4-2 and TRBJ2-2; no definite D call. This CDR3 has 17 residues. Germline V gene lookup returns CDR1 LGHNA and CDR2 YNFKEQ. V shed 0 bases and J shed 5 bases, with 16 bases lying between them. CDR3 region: CASSQEGGPTSTGELFF. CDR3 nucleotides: TGTGCCAGCAGCCAAGAGGGTGGCCCGACATCTACCGGGGAGCTGTTTTTT.